The 25 T cell receptor beta chains below were found in one sample sequenced in a study of blood T cell repertoires in COVID-19. TCRdb's table, derived via immunoSEQ multiplex PCR, lists solely in-frame clones and lacks some. The sample includes about 100,000 clones, around 85% seen only once; the top ten take around 15%. The sequenced material came from peripheral blood. The receptors shown here come from a man aged 50-59 years with active or convalescent COVID-19.

This chain links TRBV27 with TRBJ2-7; the D is unclear. The V gene's germline CDR1 is MNHEY and CDR2 SMNVEV (reference sequence). The ends were cut back, 5 bases at V and 3 bases at J, with 2 bases in the middle. The CDR3 has 10 residues. CDR3 amino acids: CASSHYEQYF. The CDR3 region has the DNA TGTGCCAGCAGTCACTACGAGCAGTACTTC.

The J gene is TRBJ1-1, the V gene TRBV27, with D possibly TRBD1 on 6 matching bases. Germline V gives CDR1 MNHEY, CDR2 SMNVEV (reference sequence). The V end was cut by 5 bases, the J end by 0 bases, with 10 bases between. There are 14 residues in the CDR3. The CDR3 coding sequence is TGTGCCAGCAGTCAGACAGGTTTGAACACTGAAGCTTTCTTT. This gives the protein CASSQTGLNTEAFF.

The chain employs TRBV6-6 and TRBJ1-2; TRBD1 agrees at 8 bases. The CDR3 spans 15 residues. Germline V lookup: CDR1 MNHNY, CDR2 SVGAGI (reference sequence). Trimming took 2 bases from V and 2 from J; bases not matched to a gene: 4. The chain's CDR3 is CASSYAGTGNYGYTF. The CDR3 nucleotides are TGTGCCAGCAGTTACGCCGGGACAGGAAACTATGGCTACACCTTC.

In its sample, this clone was seen once. J is TRBJ2-5 and V is TRBV3-1 (or the pseudogene TRBV3-2), with a weak D call TRBD1 (6 bases). This CDR3 is built from 15 residues. CDR1 is LGHDT, CDR2 YNNKEL, per germline (reference sequence). V was pared by 2 bases and J by 5 bases, with 15 bases between. CDR3 sequence (DNA): TGTGCCAGCAGCCAATCGAGTGTCCAGGGGGAGACCCAGTACTTC. Protein: CASSQSSVQGETQYF.

This sequence joins TRBV5-8 and TRBJ2-1; TRBD2 aligns across 13 bases. The ends lost 1 base at V and 5 bases at J; junction bases unmatched: 9. Germline CDR1 is SGHTS and CDR2 is YDEGEE. The CDR3 has 18 amino acids. CDR3 DNA: TGTGCCAGCAGCTTGACACTTAGGGGACTAGCGGGACACAATGAGCAGTTCTTC. Amino acid sequence: CASSLTLRGLAGHNEQFF.

On this clone itself: The DNA is left out, because the CDR3 cannot be placed on it with certainty; the CDR3 is given as TCRdb lists it. This chain links TRBV21-1 with TRBJ2-1; the table's D call of TRBD2 was not tested on the DNA. TRBV21-1 is noted as a pseudogene. The CDR3 adds up to 13 amino acids, both ends counted. The CDR3 sequence is CASRFGTGNEQFF.

The CDR3 is CASRGVGRNDEQYF. The CDR3 DNA reads TGTGCCAGCAGGGGGGTCGGGAGAAATGACGAGCAGTACTTC. The rearrangement uses TRBV14 and TRBJ2-7; D is perhaps TRBD2 (6 bases). Germline V gene data show CDR1 as SGHDN and CDR2 as FVKESK. Trimming stripped 6 bases from V and 5 bases from J, with 17 bases between. This CDR3 spans 14 amino acids.

The chain combines TRBV18 with TRBJ1-3; no clear D. The ends were cut back, 3 bases at V and 0 bases at J, with 6 bases in the middle. CDR3 length: 14 residues. Germline V gives CDR1 KGHSH, CDR2 LQKENI. CDR3 loop: CASSPGSSGNTIYF. CDR3 nucleotides: TGTGCCAGCTCACCCGGGAGCTCTGGAAACACCATATATTTT.

V and J are TRBV28 and TRBJ2-7, with D perhaps TRBD2 (6 bases). Per the germline V gene, CDR1 is MDHEN and CDR2 is SYDVKM. V was clipped by 5 bases and J by 0 bases, with 14 bases between them. The CDR3 consists of 15 residues. CDR3: CASSRTGSGSYEQYF. The CDR3 DNA follows: TGTGCCAGCAGTCGCACGGGTAGCGGCTCCTACGAGCAGTACTTC.

The rearrangement joins TRBV29-1 to TRBJ2-2, with 14 positions matching TRBD2. Germline values: CDR1 SQVTM, CDR2 ANQGSEA. This CDR3 comprises 16 residues. J was trimmed by 0 bases and V by 3 bases; bases with no gene match: 0. In nucleotides, the CDR3 is TGCAGCGTTGAGGGACTAGCGGGAGCGAACACCGGGGAGCTGTTTTTT. It is translated as CSVEGLAGANTGELFF.

The chain is built from TRBV2 and TRBJ2-2, with a tentative D call TRBD1 (6 bases). This CDR3 has 15 residues. The germline gives CDR1 SNHLY, CDR2 FYNNEI. The V end lost 3 bases, the J end lost 0 bases, and 8 bases lay between the germline ends. The CDR3 region is CASSDNRANTGELFF. Written as DNA, the CDR3 is TGTGCCAGCAGTGACAACAGGGCGAACACCGGGGAGCTGTTTTTT.

The gene calls are TRBV7-3 and TRBJ2-3, with 7 bases that match TRBD1. Germline V lookup: CDR1 SGHTA, CDR2 FQGTGA. V shed 5 bases and J 6 bases; nucleotides not matched to a gene: 5. The CDR3 extends over 13 amino acids. In nucleotides, the CDR3 is TGTGCCAGCAGCCCACTAGGGGGCGATACGCAGTATTTT. It encodes CASSPLGGDTQYF.

The chain links TRBV19 to TRBJ1-3; D possibly corresponds to TRBD1 (6 bases). This CDR3 has 16 residues. Per the germline V gene, CDR1 is LNHDA and CDR2 is SQIVND (reference sequence). Trimming left V 5 bases short and J 4 bases short, with 18 bases between. The CDR3 is CASSPLGGHRGNTIYF. The CDR3 DNA follows: TGTGCCAGTAGTCCCCTGGGGGGGCACCGAGGAAACACCATATATTTT.

V and J are TRBV11-1 and TRBJ2-1; D is possibly TRBD2 (5 bases). This CDR3 has 14 amino acids. V was pared by 2 bases and J by 6 bases, with 11 bases between. Germline lookup yields CDR1 SGHAT and CDR2 FQDESV (reference sequence). CDR3 nucleotide sequence: TGTGCCAGCAGCTTATTCGGGATGGGCAATGAGCAGTTCTTC. It encodes CASSLFGMGNEQFF.

This clone appeared once. V is TRBV7-2 and J is TRBJ2-5; possible D gene TRBD2, 5 bases. The CDR3 covers 15 residues. CDR1 and CDR2 (germline): SGHTA, FQGNSA. The ends were cut back, 3 bases at V and 5 bases at J, with 16 bases in the middle. CDR3 sequence reads: CASSFRSSLGETQYF. CDR3 nucleotide sequence: TGTGCCAGCAGCTTCCGTTCTAGCTTAGGGGAGACCCAGTACTTC.

Only one count was recorded for this clone. The chain recombines TRBV7-9 with TRBJ2-7; a possible D gene is TRBD1 (5 bases). The CDR3 contains 14 residues. The germline V gene has CDR1 SEHNR and CDR2 FQNEAQ (reference sequence). V gave up 4 bases and J gave up 6 bases, with 16 bases separating them. In DNA form, the CDR3 reads TGTGCCAGCAGCTATATCGGCGATAGGGGCGAGCAGTACTTC. Encoded protein: CASSYIGDRGEQYF. Combining the CDR3 with reference TRBV7-9 and TRBJ2-7 gives the whole variable domain DTGVSQNPRHKITKRGQNVTFRCDPISEHNRLYWYRQTLGQGPEFLTYFQNEAQLEKSRLLSDRFSAERPKGSFSTLEIQRTEQGDSAMYLCASSYIGDRGEQYFGPGTRLTVT.

V usage is TRBV7-3 and J usage is TRBJ2-3; D might be TRBD2 (5 bases). This CDR3 spans 14 amino acids. The germline V gene encodes CDR1 SGHTA and CDR2 FQGTGA. Trimming stripped 2 bases from V and 3 bases from J, with 9 bases between. The CDR3 sequence is CASSLAGRTDTQYF. CDR3 DNA: TGTGCCAGCAGCTTAGCGGGCAGAACAGATACGCAGTATTTT.

J is TRBJ2-3 and V is TRBV24-1; TRBD2 agrees at 10 bases. Germline-derived CDR1 and CDR2 are KGHDR and SFDVKD. The CDR3 runs to 17 residues. J lost 2 bases, V lost 2 bases, and 6 bases had no gene match. CDR3 DNA sequence: TGTGCCACCAGTGATTCGGTAGCGGGAGGAGTCACAGATACGCAGTATTTT. It encodes CATSDSVAGGVTDTQYF.

This chain uses TRBV27 with TRBJ1-5, with 8 bases aligning to TRBD1. V lost 3 bases, J lost 6 bases, and 7 bases stayed unmatched. Germline CDR1 is MNHEY and CDR2 is SMNVEV (reference sequence). The CDR3 extends over 15 amino acids. CDR3 sequence (DNA): TGTGCCAGCAGTTTGATGGGACAGGTGGGTCAGCCCCAGCATTTT. Translated: CASSLMGQVGQPQHF.

This sequence joins TRBV28 and TRBJ1-3; D not certain. Per germline, CDR1 MDHEN and CDR2 SYDVKM. CDR3 length equals 14 residues. The V and J ends lost 10 bases and 1 base respectively, with 14 bases between them. The CDR3 nucleotides read TGTGCCACCCAGGCGATACTTTCTGGAAACACCATATATTTT. As protein: CATQAILSGNTIYF.

This rearrangement joins TRBV4-1 to TRBJ2-3; 7 bases agree with TRBD2. V shed 4 bases, J shed 8 bases, and the junction held 18 bases outside the gene matches. The CDR3 is made up of 17 amino acids. Germline V gives CDR1 MGHRA, CDR2 YSYEKL. The CDR3: CASSLPPGGAGEVTQYF. CDR3 nucleotides: TGCGCCAGCAGCCTCCCCCCAGGTGGTGCGGGAGAGGTTACGCAGTATTTT.

The J gene is TRBJ2-1, the V gene TRBV10-3; 15 bases line up with TRBD2. Unmatched junction bases numbered 11, after V lost 9 bases and J lost 5 bases. This CDR3 is built from 17 residues. Germline CDR1 and CDR2: ENHRY and SYGVKD. As DNA, the CDR3 is TGTGCCATTGCTACCGGGACTAGCGGGAGGACACACAATGAGCAGTTCTTC. This encodes CAIATGTSGRTHNEQFF.

The chain has TRBV2 and TRBJ2-2, with D maybe TRBD2 (6 bases). The CDR3 is 13 amino acids. CDR1 SNHLY and CDR2 FYNNEI come from the germline V gene. The V gene lost 5 bases and the J gene lost 7 bases, with 11 bases spanning the gap. Written as DNA, the CDR3 is TGTGCCAGCAGTCAGGGACTGGGCGGGGAGCTGTTTTTT. Its protein product is CASSQGLGGELFF.

The chain uses TRBV5-1 and TRBJ2-3, with TRBD1 as a possible D gene (5 bases). The CDR3 runs 16 residues. Trimming removed 4 bases from V and 5 bases from J, with 20 bases in between. Germline CDR1 SGHRS, CDR2 YFSETQ. This chain's CDR3 is CASSPQYDSSVDTQYF. As DNA, the CDR3 is TGCGCCAGCAGCCCCCAATACGACAGCTCGGTAGATACGCAGTATTTT.

There are a few counts of this clone. The genes are TRBV4-2 and TRBJ2-7, with 7 bases aligning to TRBD2. The germline V gene has CDR1 LGHNA and CDR2 YNFKEQ. The CDR3 covers 16 residues. Trimming at V came to 0 bases and at J to 6 bases, leaving 11 bases not matched to a gene. This chain's CDR3 is CASSQEVRGLGGEQYF. The CDR3 DNA sequence: TGTGCCAGCAGCCAAGAAGTCAGAGGACTAGGAGGCGAGCAGTACTTC.